Sequencing of this TCR beta chain was carried out in a study of vaccination and CD4 T cells after COVID-19 (dated by TCRdb to about 2022). Turning to the overall study: Convalescent patients had a positive SARS-CoV-2 result on nasal swab PCR, and of these patients, nine had mild disease and one had severe disease. For three convalescent patients, samples were collected at an early post-vaccination timepoint (day 14) as well as at a late post-vaccination timepoint (days 161 to 241). Six males and four females were included in the convalescent cohort, with two Hispanic individuals, seven Caucasians, two Asians and one multiracial person represented. Post-COVID blood samples from convalescent patients were collected a median of roughly 100 days after diagnosis, with a range of roughly 30 to 161 days. Control cultures received a CEFX viral epitope pool as the positive control, an HIV-1 Nef peptide pool as the negative control, or no peptide. Participants got two doses of the Pfizer-BioNTech BNT162b2 vaccine (n=8) or two doses of the Moderna mRNA-1273 vaccine (n=2). Post-vaccine blood samples were collected a median of approximately eleven weeks after the second vaccine dose, ranging from 14 to 241 days. Overlapping spike peptide pools from SARS-CoV-2 and from the common cold coronaviruses HCoV-NL63, HCoV-OC43 and HCoV-229E were used as culture stimuli. In fewer than 12 COVID-19 convalescent patients and a few infection-naive healthy vaccine recipients, researchers compared the spike-specific CD4+ TCR repertoire from before mRNA vaccination with the repertoire from after.

From its cysteine to its phenylalanine, the CDR3 spans 14 amino acids. Only CDR3 DNA remains: 42 bases, in frame from the first base. Looking up the germline V gene (reference sequence) yields CDR1 LNHDA and CDR2 SQIVND. V gives up 8 bases and J gives up 1 base, and the segment between their germline ends measures 14 bases. Notes on this clonotype: Its recognized antigen is unknown. No base quality values were provided; no much bigger clone lies one nucleotide off.

The research as a whole found: Of the vaccine-specific clones found in convalescent patients, nearly all (304 of 307) were mono-reactive for SARS-CoV-2 spike instead of being cross-reactive with common cold coronaviruses. The median count of SARS-CoV-2-reactive clonotypes went up from some 23 after infection to approximately 40 after vaccination, although the change was not significant. Relatively few convalescent patients were included in the study, and early timepoints after natural infection were not analyzed. In convalescent patients, a median around 83% of post-vaccine SARS-CoV-2-reactive clones were detected only after vaccination, and vaccine-specific priming was suggested by this finding.

What this sample's time point label stands for: late sampling 161 to 241 days after vaccination in a few convalescent patients. The meaning of the sample's treatment or condition label: roughly 11-day PBMC culture with coronavirus spike peptide pools or control peptides (ViraFEST assay). The ViraFEST assay, used in the study, expanded antigen-specific T cells with peptide pools and then identified the expanded clonotypes through TCR sequencing. Positive SARS-CoV-2 PCR tests in the convalescent patients dated from March to December 2020, before Alpha, Beta and Delta variants emerged in the United States. Approximately 2.1 million PBMCs per well were cultured in IMDM with roughly 5.2% human AB serum and about 9.2 IU/ml IL-2, plus 10 ug/ml peptide pools. Half of the culture medium was replaced with fresh IL-2-containing medium on days 3 and 7. CD4+ T cells were isolated after about 10 days of culture through negative selection using the EasySep CD4+ T cell isolation kit. Ficoll-Paque Plus gradient centrifugation was used to isolate PBMCs from whole blood, and the isolated PBMCs were then either used fresh or cryopreserved at -140C. Triplicate wells were generally used for each culture condition.

Library generation was performed with PCR. TCR sequencing of DNA from cultured CD4+ T cells used the Oncomine TCR Beta short-read assay at the Johns Hopkins FTIC core. The QIAamp micro DNA kit was used to extract genomic DNA from the cultured CD4+ T cells. Oncomine TCR Beta libraries made from cultured CD4+ T cells were pooled using unique dual indexes and sequenced on an Illumina iSeq 100. Per the original workflow: Non-productive sequences were removed, and CDR3s that did not start with C, did not end with F or W, or were shorter than 7 amino acids were discarded. Antigen-specific clonotypes were identified with the MANAFEST web application by comparing peptide-stimulated wells with reference and other culture wells. Positive clones required FDR below 0.05, an odds ratio above 5, and productive frequency above 0.1% in at least two of three replicate wells. A clonotype was classed as cross-reactive if the clonotype showed significant expansion both in SARS-CoV-2 spike wells and in at least one common cold coronavirus spike condition. Levenshtein distances (stringdist) and unrooted phylogenetic trees (ape) in R version 3.6.1 were used to assess CDR3 homology. In-frame beta chains were kept once TCRdb had trimmed the public reads at Q25 with fastp and called clones with MiXCR. Each CDR3 protein gets just one entry, which takes the most common genes and DNA from the rows behind it. What appears here as the V and J calls and clone size reflects TCRdb's work, not the paper's. The sample table lists more than 20,000 distinct CDR3 sequences, around two fifths of them with a count of one. Approximately 4.9% of the sample belongs to the ten largest clones.

The starting material was CD4+ T cells from blood, cultured in vitro, obtained about 7 months after SARS-CoV-2 vaccination. This receptor was obtained from a human donor who had recovered from COVID-19. In this chain, TRBV19 is recombined with TRBJ1-1; the D gene remains uncertain. The CDR3 protein sequence reads: CASFGKSRNTEAFF. The bases read TGTGCCAGTTTCGGCAAGTCCCGGAACACTGAAGCTTTCTTT.